This T cell receptor beta chain was recovered during a study of CD8+ T cells in alopecia areata. At the level of the study: Treated individuals took tofacitinib by mouth, 5 to 10 mg twice daily.

Study observations and caveats: Mice gave a clearer picture of TCR sharing than patients did, possibly for HLA-related reasons. Affected scalp, especially in alopecia totalis/universalis, had a higher clonality than normal scalp did.

PBMCs yielded sorted CD4+ and CD8+ T cells. This clone was recorded a few times. Its antigen is as yet unknown. cDNA prepared by RNA extraction and subsequent reverse transcription served as the template for sequencing. Here immunoSEQ multiplex PCR was the method, and the copy in TCRdb shows in-frame clones only, minus some. The table lists approximately 100,000 clones, 35% to 45% of them singletons, with 0.79% in the top ten. CDR1 and CDR2 (germline): SQVTM, ANQGSEA. The length of the CDR3 is 15 residues. Trimming took 1 base from V and 4 from J, leaving 15 bases between them. Sequenced sample: CD4+ T cells sorted from blood. The receptor was derived from a human donor with alopecia areata. The V call is TRBV29-1, the J call TRBJ2-3; no clear D gene. The CDR3 nucleotides read TGCAGCGTTGAAGCTCGATTGACCTACGCAGATACGCAGTATTTT. Its translation is CSVEARLTYADTQYF.